This entry lists 30 T cell receptor beta chains sequenced from one sample in a study of blood T cell repertoires in COVID-19. TCRdb's table, derived via immunoSEQ multiplex PCR, lists solely in-frame clones and lacks some. This table holds approximately 140,000 clones, less than 85% found once. Sequenced input: peripheral blood. Source of these receptors: a woman over 75 with acute or convalescent COVID-19.

A few counts support this clone. The rearrangement joins TRBV7-2 to TRBJ1-4; D is uncertain. CDR1 is SGHTA, CDR2 FQGNSA, per germline. CDR3 length: 14 residues. V was shortened by 5 bases and J by 4 bases, with 11 bases between the two germline ends. The CDR3 protein is CASSPRRSNEKLFF. CDR3 sequence (DNA): TGTGCCAGCAGCCCTCGACGGAGTAATGAAAAACTGTTTTTT.

This clone was observed a few times. The chain employs TRBV29-1 and TRBJ1-4, with TRBD1 matching over 7 bases. Trimming removed 7 bases from V and 7 bases from J; junction bases left unmatched: 6. Germline V gene sequence: CDR1 SQVTM, CDR2 ANQGSEA. The CDR3 is 12 residues long. The CDR3 DNA is TGCAGCGGCGGACAGGTCGGTGAAAAACTGTTTTTT. Encoded protein: CSGGQVGEKLFF.

The CDR3 region is CASSGRTSGTYEQYF. The CDR3, as DNA: TGTGCCAGCAGTGGCCGGACTAGCGGGACCTACGAGCAGTACTTC. The chain combines TRBV2 with TRBJ2-7; 12 bases line up with TRBD2. The CDR3 contains 15 residues. With 4 bases clipped from V and 2 bases from J, the junction kept 3 bases outside the gene matches. CDR1 and CDR2 (germline): SNHLY, FYNNEI.

The rearrangement joins TRBV4-1 to TRBJ1-6, with D perhaps matching TRBD1 (6 bases). Trimming stripped 5 bases from V and 7 bases from J, with 15 bases between. Germline assignment: CDR1 MGHRA and CDR2 YSYEKL. The CDR3 spans 15 residues. This chain's CDR3 is CASSIRAGANSPLHF. The CDR3 DNA is TGCGCCAGCAGCATAAGAGCAGGGGCCAATTCACCCCTCCACTTT.

This chain connects TRBV6-5 to TRBJ1-2, with D perhaps matching TRBD1 (6 bases). This CDR3 comprises 13 residues. Germline V gene sequence: CDR1 MNHEY, CDR2 SVGAGI. Trimming removed 6 bases from V and 8 bases from J, with 16 bases in between. The CDR3, as DNA: TGTGCCAGCAGCTTAGGGGGTCTGGAGGGCTACACCTTC. This sequence encodes CASSLGGLEGYTF.

This chain links TRBV27 with TRBJ1-5; 7 bases map to TRBD1. V trimming: 0 bases; J trimming: 1 base; junction bases outside the gene matches: 9. The CDR3 runs to 18 residues. The V gene's germline CDR1 is MNHEY and CDR2 SMNVEV (reference sequence). DNA of the CDR3: TGTGCCAGCAGTTTATCGATAGCCTGGGACAGAAGCAATCAGCCCCAGCATTTT. Its translation: CASSLSIAWDRSNQPQHF.

This clone has just a few counts. The chain employs TRBV7-9 and TRBJ2-7; D possibly corresponds to TRBD2 (5 bases). CDR1 is SEHNR, CDR2 FQNEAQ, per germline (reference sequence). V was trimmed by 9 bases and J by 6 bases, leaving 18 bases between them. This CDR3 has 13 amino acids. CDR3: CARVRERALEQYF. DNA of the CDR3: TGTGCCAGGGTCCGGGAAAGGGCCCTCGAGCAGTACTTC.

This clone was seen a handful of times. J is TRBJ2-7 and V is TRBV5-4; a possible D gene is TRBD1 (7 bases). Trimming took off 2 bases at V and 7 bases at J, with 19 bases between the two ends. Germline V gene data show CDR1 as SGHNT and CDR2 as YYREEE (reference sequence). The CDR3 length is 15 residues. CDR3 bases: TGTGCCAGCAGCTTCGGCGGGACAGCCCAGAGGGAGCAGTACTTC. Its protein is CASSFGGTAQREQYF. The whole variable domain, filled in from reference TRBV5-4 and TRBJ2-7, reads ETGVTQSPTHLIKTRGQQVTLRCSSQSGHNTVSWYQQALGQGPQFIFQYYREEENGRGNFPPRFSGLQFPNYSSELNVNALELDDSALYLCASSFGGTAQREQYFGPGTRLTVT.

The V call is TRBV7-2, the J call TRBJ2-3; D perhaps matches TRBD2 (5 bases). The germline V gene has CDR1 SGHTA and CDR2 FQGNSA. The CDR3 covers 15 residues. The V and J ends lost 3 bases and 2 bases respectively, with 12 bases between them. The CDR3 sequence: CASSFVPGYTDTQYF. The DNA for the CDR3 is TGTGCCAGCAGCTTTGTACCGGGGTACACAGATACGCAGTATTTT.

V is TRBV30 and J is TRBJ1-2, with TRBD1 matching 8 bases. CDR3 length: 12 residues. Trimming at V came to 4 bases and at J to 4 bases, leaving 2 bases not matched to a gene. Looked up from germline, CDR1 is GTSNPN and CDR2 is SVGIG (reference sequence). The CDR3 sequence: CAWNQGAYGYTF. The CDR3 bases are TGTGCCTGGAATCAGGGGGCCTATGGCTACACCTTC.

This clone was counted many times. The chain carries TRBV19 and TRBJ1-6; 7 positions agree with TRBD1. This CDR3 spans 15 amino acids. The junction had 3 bases not matched to a gene; V was cut back by 5 bases and J by 2 bases. The germline gives CDR1 LNHDA, CDR2 SQIVND (reference sequence). Here the CDR3 reads CASSSGQTYNSPLHF. The CDR3 DNA reads as TGTGCCAGTAGTTCGGGACAGACCTATAATTCACCCCTCCACTTT.

This chain connects TRBV3-1 (or the pseudogene TRBV3-2) to TRBJ1-1; 7 positions match TRBD1. CDR1 is LGHDT and CDR2 is YNNKEL in the germline V gene (reference sequence). Trimming cost V 4 bases and J 6 bases; bases outside gene matches: 14. This CDR3 has 16 residues. The CDR3 sequence is CASSRLFGTDPAEAFF. As DNA, the CDR3 is TGTGCCAGCAGCCGGCTCTTCGGGACAGATCCCGCTGAAGCTTTCTTT.

The chain couples TRBV2 to TRBJ1-2; 8 nucleotides align to TRBD1. The CDR3 contains 13 residues. V was clipped by 6 bases and J by 8 bases; unmatched bases: 8. Germline CDR1 and CDR2: SNHLY and FYNNEI. CDR3 DNA: TGTGCCAGCAGCGGACAGGGTTTGAAAGGCTACACCTTC. It translates to CASSGQGLKGYTF.

The chain uses TRBV10-2 and TRBJ2-7, with D perhaps matching TRBD1 (6 bases). The ends were cut back, 4 bases at V and 4 bases at J, with 17 bases in the middle. CDR1 WSHSY and CDR2 SAAADI come from the germline V gene. The CDR3 totals 15 residues. The CDR3 DNA sequence: TGCGCCAGCAGTGGAATGGGGGCGCAACGGTACGAGCAGTACTTC. This sequence encodes CASSGMGAQRYEQYF.

The CDR3 DNA is TGTGCCAGCAGTGAACAGGGATTGAGGGGCTACACCTTC. This codes for CASSEQGLRGYTF. The chain couples TRBV2 to TRBJ1-2, with D maybe TRBD1 (5 bases). CDR1 and CDR2 from the germline V gene are SNHLY and FYNNEI. This CDR3 is built from 13 residues. V was clipped by 2 bases and J by 8 bases, with 12 bases between them.

DNA for the CDR3: TGCGCCAGCAGCTTGGAGTACAGCACTGAAGCTTTCTTT. Protein product: CASSLEYSTEAFF. The rearrangement joins TRBV5-1 to TRBJ1-1; D is unclear. This CDR3 contains 13 residues. Trimming stripped 0 bases from V and 4 bases from J, with 7 bases between. The V gene's germline CDR1 is SGHRS and CDR2 YFSETQ.

This chain connects TRBV5-5 to TRBJ1-2; TRBD1 might be the D (5 bases). Germline V gives CDR1 SGHKS, CDR2 YYEKEE (reference sequence). This CDR3 is built from 13 residues. V shed 2 bases and J shed 8 bases, with 13 bases lying between them. CDR3 nucleotides: TGTGCCAGCAGCTTTAGGGGAGGGGACGGCTACACCTTC. Its translation is CASSFRGGDGYTF.

CDR3 DNA sequence: TGTGCCAGCACCTCCGTTGGGAGACTCTACGAGCAGTACTTC. Encoded protein: CASTSVGRLYEQYF. V and J are TRBV27 and TRBJ2-7; maybe TRBD2 (5 bases). The CDR3 consists of 14 residues. Germline-derived CDR1 and CDR2 are MNHEY and SMNVEV (reference sequence). V lost 7 bases and J 3 bases, leaving 16 bases between the germline ends.

The chain carries TRBV7-9 and TRBJ2-5; 7 bases are shared with TRBD1. Germline V gene lookup returns CDR1 SEHNR and CDR2 FQNEAQ (reference sequence). The J segment lost 1 base and the V segment lost 5 bases, leaving 4 bases of the junction unmatched. This CDR3 is 14 amino acids long. In nucleotides, the CDR3 is TGTGCCAGCAGCACTGGGACAGTCCAAGAGACCCAGTACTTC. This encodes CASSTGTVQETQYF.

This rearrangement joins TRBV5-1 to TRBJ2-3, with TRBD1 as a possible D gene (5 bases). Germline CDR1 reads SGHRS; CDR2 reads YFSETQ. This CDR3 is 14 amino acids long. Trimming removed 5 bases at V and 6 bases at J, with 16 bases between. The CDR3 loop reads CASSFGSSGDTQYF. Here the CDR3 DNA reads TGCGCCAGCAGTTTTGGGTCTTCAGGGGATACGCAGTATTTT.

This rearrangement joins TRBV29-1 to TRBJ2-2; tentatively, D is TRBD1 (5 bases). CDR3 length equals 12 residues. V was clipped by 0 bases and J by 7 bases, with 6 bases between them. From germline, CDR1 is SQVTM and CDR2 ANQGSEA. The CDR3 reads CSVEEGHGELFF. Written as DNA, the CDR3 is TGCAGCGTTGAAGAGGGGCACGGGGAGCTGTTTTTT.

The chain carries TRBV6-5 and TRBJ1-5; D gene ambiguous. This CDR3 contains 14 residues. Germline V gives CDR1 MNHEY, CDR2 SVGAGI. The ends were cut back, 6 bases at V and 0 bases at J, with 9 bases in the middle. CDR3 region: CASSHGVSNQPQHF. The CDR3 DNA reads as TGTGCCAGCAGCCACGGAGTTAGCAATCAGCCCCAGCATTTT.

The chain links TRBV10-1 to TRBJ1-1; D gene ambiguous. The CDR3 totals 14 residues. Germline CDR1 is WNHNN and CDR2 is SYGVQD (reference sequence). Trimming pared 0 bases from V and 5 bases from J, leaving 10 bases between. CDR3: CASSESPTDTEAFF. The DNA of the CDR3 is TGCGCCAGCAGTGAGTCGCCAACAGATACTGAAGCTTTCTTT.

The rearrangement uses TRBV12-5 and TRBJ2-7, with 9 bases fitting TRBD1. This CDR3 has 17 residues. Germline-derived CDR1 and CDR2 are LGHNT and FRNRAP. Trimming cost V 2 bases and J 2 bases; bases outside gene matches: 10. The CDR3 reads CASGLTTGTGRTYEQYF. The CDR3 coding sequence is TGTGCTAGTGGTTTGACCACAGGGACAGGGAGAACCTACGAGCAGTACTTC. Looking up the rest from reference TRBV12-5 and TRBJ2-7 gives the full variable domain: DARVTQTPRHKVTEMGQEVTMRCQPILGHNTVFWYRQTMMQGLELLAYFRNRAPLDDSGMPKDRFSAEMPDATLATLKIQPSEPRDSAVYFCASGLTTGTGRTYEQYFGPGTRLTVT.

This chain uses TRBV6-2 or TRBV6-3 with TRBJ2-2, with D maybe TRBD2 (5 bases). CDR3 length equals 15 residues. The germline CDR1 and CDR2 sequences are MNHEY and SVGEGT. Trimming removed 1 base at V and 2 bases at J, with 8 bases between. The CDR3 reads CASSYLAPNTGELFF. In nucleotides, the CDR3 is TGTGCCAGCAGTTACTTAGCGCCTAACACCGGGGAGCTGTTTTTT.

CDR3: CASSFDSGLMTEAFF. DNA for the CDR3: TGTGCCAGCAGCTTCGACAGTGGATTAATGACTGAAGCTTTCTTT. The chain employs TRBV7-2 and TRBJ1-1, with D possibly matching TRBD1 (5 bases). The CDR3 covers 15 residues. Germline CDR1 and CDR2: SGHTA and FQGNSA. V was cut by 3 bases and J by 5 bases, with 16 bases left in between.

This chain uses TRBV5-6 with TRBJ1-2; D is possibly TRBD1 (5 bases). The CDR3 is made up of 15 amino acids. CDR1 and CDR2 (germline): SGHDT, YYEEEE. V was clipped by 0 bases and J by 2 bases, with 11 bases between them. The CDR3 sequence: CASSLVVAGNYGYTF. CDR3 nucleotides: TGTGCCAGCAGCTTGGTAGTCGCAGGGAACTATGGCTACACCTTC.

The CDR3 sequence: CASRRDRATNEKLFF. The CDR3 nucleotides are TGTGCCAGTAGGAGGGACAGGGCAACTAATGAAAAACTGTTTTTT. The rearrangement joins TRBV19 to TRBJ1-4; 9 nucleotides agree with TRBD1. The CDR3 is 15 residues long. The ends lost 6 bases at V and 0 bases at J; junction bases unmatched: 2. The germline gives CDR1 LNHDA, CDR2 SQIVND (reference sequence).

The chain carries TRBV3-1 (or the pseudogene TRBV3-2) and TRBJ2-3; maybe TRBD2 (6 bases). V shed 4 bases and J shed 5 bases, with 19 bases lying between them. The CDR3 is 16 amino acids. Germline assignment: CDR1 LGHDT and CDR2 YNNKEL (reference sequence). DNA for the CDR3: TGTGCCAGCAGCCGAGTCTTCCTAGCGATAGGAGATACGCAGTATTTT. Translating gives CASSRVFLAIGDTQYF.

V and J are TRBV5-1 and TRBJ2-7; TRBD1 is a possible D gene (5 bases). The length of the CDR3 is 14 residues. Germline V gene data show CDR1 as SGHRS and CDR2 as YFSETQ. Trimming cost V 1 base and J 2 bases, with 10 bases left between them. CDR3 sequence: CASSLSRVPYEQYF. CDR3 DNA sequence: TGCGCCAGCAGCTTGTCCAGGGTTCCCTACGAGCAGTACTTC. The full variable domain, rest sourced from reference TRBV5-1 and TRBJ2-7, is KAGVTQTPRYLIKTRGQQVTLSCSPISGHRSVSWYQQTPGQGLQFLFEYFSETQRNKGNFPGRFSGRQFSNSRSEMNVSTLELGDSALYLCASSLSRVPYEQYFGPGTRLTVT.